A single sample is the source of the 19 T cell receptor beta chains below, sequenced in a study of cytomegalovirus exposure and HLA in healthy donors. Primers included in the PCR were 60 Vbeta and 13 Jbeta primers. This table comes from immunoSEQ multiplex PCR, and its TCRdb copy is limited to in-frame clones, with some not included. Found here are fewer than 350,000 clones, 80% to 90% of them singletons; the top ten hold roughly 2.1%. The sequencing sample was made of PBMCs. These receptors all come from a woman in her late teens or twenties in good health and CMV-seronegative.

The chain joins TRBV6-1 to TRBJ1-1; 12 nucleotides match TRBD1. The CDR3 covers 14 residues. The V and J ends lost 5 bases and 7 bases, in that order; junction bases with no gene match: 5. Per germline, CDR1 MNHNS and CDR2 SASEGT. The CDR3 loop reads CASSPGQGAIEAFF. CDR3 sequence (DNA): TGTGCCAGCAGTCCGGGACAGGGGGCGATTGAAGCTTTCTTT.

The V call is TRBV30, the J call TRBJ1-4; a weak D match, TRBD1 (6 bases). The germline V and J ends were trimmed by 0 bases and 2 bases, with 10 bases remaining between them. CDR3 length equals 15 residues. Germline CDR1 is GTSNPN and CDR2 is SVGIG (reference sequence). CDR3 protein: CAWSVIRGTNEKLFF. The CDR3, as DNA: TGTGCCTGGAGTGTAATCAGGGGTACTAATGAAAAACTGTTTTTT.

This rearrangement joins TRBV11-2 to TRBJ2-2; 7 bases fit TRBD1. Germline CDR1 SGHAT, CDR2 FQNNGV. V was clipped by 6 bases and J by 10 bases; unmatched bases: 11. The CDR3 covers 14 residues. The chain's CDR3 is CASRAPQGYVELFF. The CDR3 coding sequence is TGTGCCAGCAGGGCCCCACAGGGGTATGTGGAGCTGTTTTTT.

This chain's CDR3 is CASSLYGYTF. The CDR3 DNA reads as TGTGCCAGCAGCCTATATGGCTACACCTTC. The chain combines TRBV12-1 with TRBJ1-2. TRBV12-1 is a listed pseudogene. This CDR3 has 10 residues.

This clone was recorded only once. The rearrangement links TRBV10-1 to TRBJ1-2, with unresolved D. The CDR3 is 11 residues long. The germline gives CDR1 WNHNN, CDR2 SYGVQD (reference sequence). The germline V and J ends were trimmed by 5 bases and 10 bases, with 11 bases remaining between them. CDR3 sequence reads: CASSPGADYTF. CDR3 bases: TGCGCCAGCAGTCCGGGAGCCGACTACACCTTC.

The chain links TRBV5-6 to TRBJ1-2, with 10 bases matching TRBD1. CDR3 size: 17 residues. Looked up from germline, CDR1 is SGHDT and CDR2 is YYEEEE. J was trimmed by 4 bases and V by 0 bases; bases with no gene match: 9. The CDR3 spells CASSLEGQGTNRYGYTF. The CDR3 DNA sequence: TGTGCCAGCAGCTTGGAGGGACAGGGGACTAACCGCTATGGCTACACCTTC.

V is TRBV11-2 and J is TRBJ2-5; weak D call: TRBD1 (5 bases). The CDR3 length is 14 residues. Trimming took off 7 bases at V and 5 bases at J, with 17 bases between the two ends. The germline CDR1 and CDR2 sequences are SGHAT and FQNNGV. In DNA, the CDR3 is TGTGCCAGCACCCTAGAGCAGGGCGAGGAGACCCAGTACTTC. Encoded protein: CASTLEQGEETQYF.

The chain is built from TRBV19 and TRBJ1-1; D is unclear. Trimming stripped 5 bases from V and 3 bases from J, with 10 bases between. CDR1 is LNHDA and CDR2 is SQIVND in the germline V gene (reference sequence). There are 13 residues in the CDR3. This CDR3 reads CASSPRPDTEAFF. As DNA, the CDR3 is TGTGCCAGTAGTCCCCGCCCGGACACTGAAGCTTTCTTT.

The chain combines TRBV5-1 with TRBJ1-1, with TRBD1 identical over 10 bases. CDR3 length: 13 amino acids. The V gene's germline CDR1 is SGHRS and CDR2 YFSETQ. V trimming: 4 bases; J trimming: 6 bases; junction bases outside the gene matches: 3. In DNA, the CDR3 is TGCGCCAGCAGCCATGGACAGGGGGCTGAAGCTTTCTTT. Protein product: CASSHGQGAEAFF.

The V and J genes are TRBV4-2 and TRBJ2-2, with TRBD2 matching over 9 bases. Germline CDR1 is LGHNA and CDR2 is YNFKEQ. This CDR3 has 18 amino acids. The V gene end was trimmed by 0 bases and the J gene end by 6 bases; junction bases not matched to a gene: 11. CDR3 amino acids: CASSQDHGGGAYSGELFF. The CDR3 region has the DNA TGTGCCAGCAGCCAAGATCACGGCGGGGGGGCTTACTCCGGGGAGCTGTTTTTT.

The CDR3 sequence: CASSLVGGASGSWQYF. The CDR3 DNA follows: TGTGCCAGCAGCTTAGTAGGGGGGGCTAGCGGGAGCTGGCAGTACTTC. The chain links TRBV7-8 to TRBJ2-7, with TRBD2 matching 10 bases. The length of the CDR3 is 16 residues. Per the germline V gene, CDR1 is SGHVS and CDR2 is FQNEAQ. The trim removed 1 base at V and 9 bases at J, leaving 12 bases unmatched.

The chain joins TRBV29-1 to TRBJ2-1, with D possibly matching TRBD1 (6 bases). Per the germline V gene, CDR1 is SQVTM and CDR2 is ANQGSEA. The germline V and J ends were trimmed by 1 base and 0 bases, with 10 bases remaining between them. CDR3 length: 15 residues. Written as DNA, the CDR3 is TGCAGCGTTGAAGGGACAGCGAGCTCCTACAATGAGCAGTTCTTC. Its protein is CSVEGTASSYNEQFF.

The chain employs TRBV21-1 and TRBJ1-2; the table's D call of TRBD1 was not tested on the DNA. TRBV21-1 is tagged as a pseudogene. This CDR3 has 14 residues. CDR3 in amino acids: CASRPGQGGFGYTF. Here the CDR3 DNA reads TGTGCCAGCAGACCCGGACAGGGAGGGTTTGGCTACACCTTC.

The rearrangement joins TRBV6-5 to TRBJ2-7; possibly TRBD2 for D (6 bases). The V end was cut by 0 bases, the J end by 0 bases, with 9 bases between. Germline CDR1 MNHEY, CDR2 SVGAGI. This CDR3 is 15 amino acids long. The CDR3 DNA reads TGTGCCAGCAGTTACTCGGGGAGGAGCTCCTACGAGCAGTACTTC. Translated: CASSYSGRSSYEQYF.

The CDR3 here is CASSLWLAVDNEQFF. The CDR3, as DNA: TGTGCCAGCAGCTTATGGCTAGCAGTCGACAATGAGCAGTTCTTC. This chain links TRBV7-2 with TRBJ2-1, with D maybe TRBD2 (5 bases). The ends were cut back, 2 bases at V and 5 bases at J, with 13 bases in the middle. Germline V gives CDR1 SGHTA, CDR2 FQGNSA. The CDR3 has 15 residues.

The J gene is TRBJ2-5, the V gene TRBV5-1; TRBD2 matches 10 bases. The germline V gene has CDR1 SGHRS and CDR2 YFSETQ. This CDR3 spans 13 amino acids. V shed 4 bases, J shed 5 bases, and the junction held 2 bases outside the gene matches. This chain's CDR3 is CASSGSGGETQYF. CDR3 bases: TGCGCCAGCAGCGGTAGCGGGGGGGAGACCCAGTACTTC.

This clone was seen more than once but under ten times. This chain links TRBV6-5 with TRBJ1-1, with a tentative D call TRBD1 (6 bases). Germline V gene lookup returns CDR1 MNHEY and CDR2 SVGAGI. The ends were cut back, 6 bases at V and 1 base at J, with 9 bases in the middle. The CDR3 has 13 residues. The CDR3 DNA reads TGTGCCAGCAGACAGGGACAGAACACTGAAGCTTTCTTT. Its protein is CASRQGQNTEAFF.

This clone has only one observation. This chain connects TRBV18 to TRBJ2-3; no clear D gene. V gave up 3 bases and J gave up 1 base, with 11 bases separating them. Germline CDR1 and CDR2: KGHSH and LQKENI. The CDR3 length is 15 residues. The CDR3 protein is CASSPSTTRTDTQYF. The CDR3 nucleotides read TGTGCCAGCTCACCGAGTACCACCCGCACAGATACGCAGTATTTT.

The chain has TRBV7-8 and TRBJ2-7; 7 bases line up with TRBD2. Unmatched junction bases numbered 6, after V lost 0 bases and J lost 4 bases. From germline, CDR1 is SGHVS and CDR2 FQNEAQ. CDR3 length: 15 residues. The CDR3 nucleotides read TGTGCCAGCAGCTTAGCGTCACGCGGGGGTTACGAGCAGTACTTC. This encodes CASSLASRGGYEQYF.